This T cell receptor (beta chain) originates from a study of T cell responses to AZD1222 COVID-19 vaccine. Study-level points and caveats: Spike-wide coverage was observed for vaccine-associated CD4 TCRs, with dominant responses at 160-218 and 743-854. Only a handful of individuals given AZD1222 were seropositive at baseline.

On this clone itself: Its antigen remains unidentified.

The CDR3 consists of 16 residues. Trimming took 3 bases from V and 5 from J, leaving 17 bases between them. CDR1 LNHDA and CDR2 SQIVND come from the germline V gene (reference sequence). Using immunoSEQ multiplex PCR, the repertoire was profiled, and TCRdb retains in-frame clones only, with some absent. This sample yields about 120,000 clones, of which approximately 90% are seen a single time; approximately 2.6% belongs to the top ten. The sequencing used peripheral blood, collected 28 days after the second AZD1222 dose. The rearrangement uses TRBV19 and TRBJ1-5, with no clear D. The TCR sequence derives from an adult who received the AZD1222 COVID-19 vaccine. The CDR3 is CASSIPGRVGDQPQHF. In DNA form, the CDR3 reads TGTGCCAGTAGTATTCCGGGGAGGGTAGGCGATCAGCCCCAGCATTTT.